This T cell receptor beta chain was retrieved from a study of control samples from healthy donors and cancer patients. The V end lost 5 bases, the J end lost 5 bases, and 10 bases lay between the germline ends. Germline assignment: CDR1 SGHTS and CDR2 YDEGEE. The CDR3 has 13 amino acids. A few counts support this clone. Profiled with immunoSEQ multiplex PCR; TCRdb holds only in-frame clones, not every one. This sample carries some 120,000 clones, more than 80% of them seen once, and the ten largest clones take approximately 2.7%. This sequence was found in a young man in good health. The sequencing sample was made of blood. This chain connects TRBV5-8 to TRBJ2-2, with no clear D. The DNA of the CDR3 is TGTGCCAGCAGGCCCACTCAAACCGGGGAGCTGTTTTTT. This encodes CASRPTQTGELFF.